These 32 T cell receptor beta chains share one sample of origin, sequenced in a study of blood T cell repertoires in COVID-19. The table came from immunoSEQ multiplex PCR; TCRdb's copy has only in-frame clones and leaves some out. The sample consists of some 150,000 clones, about four fifths of them appearing once. Sequencing input: PBMCs or T cells enriched from blood (not recorded which). The source is a woman in her forties or fifties in a cohort exposed to, infected with or recovered from COVID-19 (not recorded which).

The chain links TRBV28 to TRBJ1-3, with a weak D call TRBD1 (6 bases). CDR1 MDHEN and CDR2 SYDVKM come from the germline V gene. Trimming took off 3 bases at V and 8 bases at J, with 17 bases between the two ends. The CDR3 sequence is 15 residues long. The CDR3 protein is CASSFQTTGPDTIYF. The CDR3 DNA reads TGTGCCAGCAGTTTCCAGACCACAGGGCCAGACACCATATATTTT.

The CDR3 nucleotides are TGTGCCAGCAGACCCAGTTTTACTAGCACTGAGCAGTTCTTC. It yields the protein CASRPSFTSTEQFF. The chain uses TRBV6-5 and TRBJ2-1; weak D call: TRBD2 (6 bases). V was shortened by 6 bases and J by 9 bases, with 18 bases between the two germline ends. The germline CDR1 and CDR2 sequences are MNHEY and SVGAGI. CDR3 size: 14 residues.

The chain couples TRBV7-8 to TRBJ2-5; D possibly corresponds to TRBD2 (5 bases). Per the germline V gene, CDR1 is SGHVS and CDR2 is FQNEAQ. The V end was cut by 2 bases, the J end by 4 bases, with 8 bases between. The CDR3 is 13 residues long. CDR3 loop: CASSLMGVETQYF. The CDR3 nucleotides read TGTGCCAGCAGCTTAATGGGAGTAGAGACCCAGTACTTC.

The chain employs TRBV5-1 and TRBJ2-7; a weak D match, TRBD1 (5 bases). Trimming removed 2 bases at V and 3 bases at J, with 9 bases between. The CDR3 length is 13 residues. Germline values: CDR1 SGHRS, CDR2 YFSETQ. Here the CDR3 reads CASSFRQGYEQYF. The CDR3 nucleotides are TGCGCCAGCAGCTTCCGCCAGGGCTACGAGCAGTACTTC.

The rearrangement links TRBV5-4 to TRBJ2-3, with D possibly TRBD1 on 5 matching bases. The V gene's germline CDR1 is SGHNT and CDR2 YYREEE (reference sequence). CDR3 length equals 16 residues. Trimming stripped 0 bases from V and 6 bases from J, with 17 bases between. This CDR3 reads CASSLAKVQGLDTQYF. The CDR3, as DNA: TGTGCCAGCAGCTTGGCCAAGGTCCAGGGATTGGATACGCAGTATTTT.

The chain employs TRBV28 and TRBJ1-4; perhaps TRBD1 as D (6 bases). Deletions cut 6 bases from V and 5 bases from J, with 16 bases between. The V gene's germline CDR1 is MDHEN and CDR2 SYDVKM. The length of the CDR3 is 15 residues. This chain's CDR3 is CASSGGTGHNEKLFF. CDR3 nucleotide sequence: TGTGCCAGCAGCGGTGGGACGGGACACAATGAAAAACTGTTTTTT. Full variable domain (remainder filled in from reference TRBV28 and TRBJ1-4): DVKVTQSSRYLVKRTGEKVFLECVQDMDHENMFWYRQDPGLGLRLIYFSYDVKMKEKGDIPEGYSVSREKKERFSLILESASTNQTSMYLCASSGGTGHNEKLFFGSGTQLSVL.

The table lists this clone with many counts. This chain links TRBV6-5 with TRBJ1-5; tentatively, D is TRBD1 (6 bases). The CDR3 consists of 14 residues. V was pared by 4 bases and J by 5 bases, with 12 bases between. CDR1 and CDR2 (germline): MNHEY, SVGAGI. The CDR3 is CASSLEQGYQPQHF. The CDR3 nucleotides read TGTGCCAGCAGTTTAGAACAGGGCTATCAGCCCCAGCATTTT.

This clone was detected only once. This chain links TRBV7-3 with TRBJ2-6; TRBD2 might be the D (7 bases). The CDR3 runs 18 residues. Trimming shortened V by 2 bases and J by 1 base, and 15 bases separated the two germline ends. Germline V gives CDR1 SGHTA, CDR2 FQGTGA. CDR3 DNA: TGTGCCAGCAGCTTAGGCTTGGGAGGGGGTTCTGGGGCCAACGTCCTGACTTTC. Its translation: CASSLGLGGGSGANVLTF.

This sequence joins TRBV5-1 and TRBJ1-1, with D perhaps matching TRBD1 (5 bases). CDR1 and CDR2 from the germline V gene are SGHRS and YFSETQ. Trimming took 6 bases from V and 11 from J, leaving 17 bases between them. The CDR3 has 12 residues. The CDR3 spells CASKGEEGRAFF. Written as DNA, the CDR3 is TGCGCCAGCAAAGGAGAGGAGGGGAGGGCTTTCTTT.

The rearrangement uses TRBV19 and TRBJ2-7; no firm D call. There are 13 residues in the CDR3. Per the germline V gene, CDR1 is LNHDA and CDR2 is SQIVND (reference sequence). V gave up 3 bases and J gave up 2 bases, with 8 bases separating them. The CDR3 region has the DNA TGTGCCAGTAGTATTACTGATCCCTACGAGCAGTACTTC. As protein: CASSITDPYEQYF. The variable domain in full, completed from reference TRBV19 and TRBJ2-7, reads DGGITQSPKYLFRKEGQNVTLSCEQNLNHDAMYWYRQDPGQGLRLIYYSQIVNDFQKGDIAEGYSVSREKKESFPLTVTSAQKNPTAFYLCASSITDPYEQYFGPGTRLTVT.

This clone was detected a few times. CDR3 bases: TGTGCCAGCAGCTATGCAGGCACAGGGGGCAGAGATACGCAGTATTTT. The encoded protein is CASSYAGTGGRDTQYF. This chain connects TRBV11-2 to TRBJ2-3; 9 nucleotides line up with TRBD1. The germline CDR1 and CDR2 sequences are SGHAT and FQNNGV. The CDR3 totals 16 residues. Germline trimming cut 4 bases from V and 5 bases from J; bases unmatched to any gene: 10. The full variable domain, completed using reference TRBV11-2 and TRBJ2-3, is EAGVAQSPRYKIIEKRQSVAFWCNPISGHATLYWYQQILGQGPKLLIQFQNNGVVDDSQLPKDRFSAERLKGVDSTLKIQPAKLEDSAVYLCASSYAGTGGRDTQYFGPGTRLTVL.

The table lists this clone with a few counts. The rearrangement uses TRBV27 and TRBJ1-2; no clear D gene. From germline, CDR1 is MNHEY and CDR2 SMNVEV (reference sequence). The CDR3 totals 12 residues. With 5 bases removed from V and 7 bases from J, the gap between germline ends came to 11 bases. CDR3 bases: TGTGCCAGCAGTCCTGTCGAGAGTGGCTACACCTTC. This gives the protein CASSPVESGYTF.

The gene calls are TRBV28 and TRBJ1-5; D call uncertain. The germline CDR1 and CDR2 sequences are MDHEN and SYDVKM. Trimming removed 4 bases from V and 4 bases from J, with 11 bases in between. CDR3 length: 14 residues. The CDR3 protein is CASSSGSRNQPQHF. CDR3 DNA sequence: TGTGCCAGCAGTTCCGGGTCCCGAAATCAGCCCCAGCATTTT.

The rearrangement joins TRBV4-1 to TRBJ2-7; 8 bases agree with TRBD1. This CDR3 region has 13 residues. J lost 5 bases, V lost 4 bases, and 4 bases had no gene match. Germline V gives CDR1 MGHRA, CDR2 YSYEKL. This CDR3 is CASSRGTGNEQYF. As DNA, the CDR3 is TGCGCCAGCAGCCGCGGGACAGGAAACGAGCAGTACTTC.

The V call is TRBV5-4, the J call TRBJ2-7; 11 bases are shared with TRBD2. V shed 4 bases and J 2 bases; nucleotides not matched to a gene: 8. The CDR3 is 16 residues long. CDR1 is SGHNT, CDR2 YYREEE, per germline (reference sequence). The CDR3 loop reads CASSLFSGRGAYEQYF. The CDR3 coding sequence is TGTGCCAGCAGCCTGTTTAGCGGGAGGGGGGCCTACGAGCAGTACTTC. Together with reference TRBV5-4 and TRBJ2-7, the CDR3 gives the full variable domain: ETGVTQSPTHLIKTRGQQVTLRCSSQSGHNTVSWYQQALGQGPQFIFQYYREEENGRGNFPPRFSGLQFPNYSSELNVNALELDDSALYLCASSLFSGRGAYEQYFGPGTRLTVT.

The CDR3 coding sequence is TGTGCCAGCACCCTTCCAGGGACAGGGACGGAAGGCTACACCTTC. As protein: CASTLPGTGTEGYTF. The rearrangement links TRBV6-4 to TRBJ1-2, with 9 bases matching TRBD1. Germline loops: CDR1 MRHNA, CDR2 SNTAGT. The ends lost 7 bases at V and 8 bases at J; junction bases unmatched: 14. This CDR3 region has 15 residues.

V gene TRBV20-1 combines with J gene TRBJ1-5; tentatively, D is TRBD1 (6 bases). The V gene lost 6 bases and the J gene lost 6 bases, with 9 bases spanning the gap. This CDR3 has 11 residues. Germline V gene lookup returns CDR1 DFQATT and CDR2 SNEGSKA (reference sequence). DNA for the CDR3: TGCAGTGCCAGGGGTTTTCAGCCCCAGCATTTT. It is translated as CSARGFQPQHF.

This sequence joins TRBV2 and TRBJ1-5, with a tentative D call TRBD1 (5 bases). Germline V gene data show CDR1 as SNHLY and CDR2 as FYNNEI. The V and J ends lost 6 bases and 0 bases respectively, with 9 bases between them. The CDR3 is made up of 14 amino acids. CDR3 in amino acids: CASRADISNQPQHF. DNA of the CDR3: TGTGCCAGCAGGGCGGACATTAGCAATCAGCCCCAGCATTTT.

This clone ranks as medium-sized. This chain uses TRBV6-2 or TRBV6-3 with TRBJ2-7, with TRBD1 as a possible D gene (6 bases). V lost 5 bases and J 2 bases, leaving 19 bases between the germline ends. The CDR3 spans 16 residues. The germline V gene encodes CDR1 MNHEY and CDR2 SVGEGT. The CDR3 DNA reads TGTGCCAGCAGTGGGTACCGTGGACAGAATCCCTACGAGCAGTACTTC. Amino acid sequence: CASSGYRGQNPYEQYF.

This clone turned up a few times. The rearrangement uses TRBV29-1 and TRBJ1-2; D gene unclear. This CDR3 is 11 amino acids long. The germline V gene encodes CDR1 SQVTM and CDR2 ANQGSEA. V was shortened by 6 bases and J by 0 bases, with 5 bases between the two germline ends. In DNA form, the CDR3 reads TGCAGCGTCTATACTAACTATGGCTACACCTTC. Translation gives CSVYTNYGYTF.

The gene calls are TRBV18 and TRBJ1-5; D possibly corresponds to TRBD1 (6 bases). Trimming pared 3 bases from V and 6 bases from J, leaving 9 bases between. The CDR3 contains 13 residues. The germline V gene has CDR1 KGHSH and CDR2 LQKENI. This CDR3 reads CASSPGQFQPQHF. In DNA form, the CDR3 reads TGTGCCAGCTCACCCGGACAGTTTCAGCCCCAGCATTTT.

This sequence joins TRBV7-6 and TRBJ2-7; 7 bases match TRBD1. V shed 1 base, J shed 7 bases, and the junction held 4 bases outside the gene matches. The CDR3 is 13 residues long. Germline values: CDR1 SGHVS, CDR2 FNYEAQ. This CDR3 reads CASSLEGAREQYF. The CDR3 DNA sequence: TGTGCCAGCAGCTTAGAGGGGGCGAGAGAGCAGTACTTC.

The CDR3 spells CASSKQGLLYEQYF. CDR3 bases: TGTGCCAGCAGCAAACAGGGGCTCCTCTACGAGCAGTACTTC. J is TRBJ2-7 and V is TRBV6-5, with 7 bases lining up with TRBD1. The V and J ends lost 6 bases and 3 bases, in that order; junction bases with no gene match: 8. CDR3 length: 14 residues. Germline V lookup: CDR1 MNHEY, CDR2 SVGAGI.

The CDR3 sequence: CASSRERGQTPNIQYF. In nucleotides, the CDR3 is TGCGCCAGCAGCCGAGAAAGGGGACAGACCCCAAACATTCAGTACTTC. The V and J genes are TRBV4-1 and TRBJ2-4; 7 nucleotides agree with TRBD1. Germline V gives CDR1 MGHRA, CDR2 YSYEKL. With V trimmed by 4 bases and J by 6 bases, 12 bases remained unmatched. This CDR3 is built from 16 residues.

J is TRBJ2-7 and V is TRBV5-4; 7 bases line up with TRBD2. The CDR3 spans 17 residues. Trimming cost V 0 bases and J 2 bases; bases outside gene matches: 11. Germline V lookup: CDR1 SGHNT, CDR2 YYREEE (reference sequence). The CDR3 sequence is CASSLEPGGGGTYEQYF. The CDR3 nucleotides read TGTGCCAGCAGCTTGGAGCCTGGGGGGGGAGGGACCTACGAGCAGTACTTC.

The rearrangement joins TRBV27 to TRBJ2-5; tentatively, D is TRBD2 (5 bases). Germline assignment: CDR1 MNHEY and CDR2 SMNVEV (reference sequence). V was trimmed by 3 bases and J by 7 bases, leaving 12 bases between them. This CDR3 has 13 amino acids. CDR3 protein: CASSLVGDVTQYF. DNA for the CDR3: TGTGCCAGCAGTTTGGTGGGAGATGTGACCCAGTACTTC.

This chain links TRBV5-4 with TRBJ2-5; 7 bases map to TRBD1. In germline, CDR1 is SGHNT, CDR2 YYREEE (reference sequence). The CDR3 extends over 16 amino acids. J gave up 2 bases and V 0 bases, and 7 bases lay outside the gene matches. This CDR3 reads CASSLAGQDLQETQYF. The DNA of the CDR3 is TGTGCCAGCAGCTTGGCTGGACAGGATCTTCAAGAGACCCAGTACTTC.

In its sample, this clone was seen a few times. This rearrangement joins TRBV7-9 to TRBJ1-2; no clear D gene. Looked up from germline, CDR1 is SEHNR and CDR2 is FQNEAQ (reference sequence). Trimming cost V 7 bases and J 2 bases, with 20 bases left between them. This CDR3 has 16 amino acids. This CDR3 is CASTPFLRADNYGYTF. Here the CDR3 DNA reads TGTGCCAGCACCCCCTTTTTGAGGGCGGACAACTATGGCTACACCTTC.

This clone is a singleton in its sample. The rearrangement uses TRBV27 and TRBJ2-1; 8 bases map to TRBD2. This CDR3 contains 16 residues. Germline CDR1 reads MNHEY; CDR2 reads SMNVEV (reference sequence). V lost 10 bases to trimming and J lost 9 bases; unmatched junction nucleotides: 20. DNA for the CDR3: TGTGCCATTAAGGCCCTCGGGGGGGCGAAGTTAAGTGAGCAGTTCTTC. It specifies CAIKALGGAKLSEQFF.

The J gene is TRBJ2-1, the V gene TRBV15; 7 bases are a match to TRBD2. The trim removed 6 bases at V and 0 bases at J, leaving 2 bases unmatched. The CDR3 is made up of 14 amino acids. CDR1 is LNHNV and CDR2 is YYDKDF in the germline V gene (reference sequence). CDR3: CATRSGDSYNEQFF. CDR3 coding DNA: TGTGCCACCAGGAGCGGGGACTCCTACAATGAGCAGTTCTTC.

The rearrangement joins TRBV3-1 (or the pseudogene TRBV3-2) to TRBJ2-4, with D unresolved. The CDR3 is 13 amino acids. The germline V gene has CDR1 LGHDT and CDR2 YNNKEL (reference sequence). V shed 1 base and J shed 9 bases, with 10 bases lying between them. CDR3 bases: TGTGCCAGCAGCCAAGGAGTTCACAGCATTCAGTACTTC. This sequence encodes CASSQGVHSIQYF.

This chain links TRBV6-4 with TRBJ2-1; 9 nucleotides align to TRBD1. CDR3 length equals 17 residues. Germline CDR1 and CDR2: MRHNA and SNTAGT. The J segment lost 7 bases and the V segment lost 4 bases, leaving 14 bases of the junction unmatched. The CDR3 DNA reads as TGTGCCAGCAGTGGACGGACAGGGGACGGGGTTCGAAATGAGCAGTTCTTC. It translates to CASSGRTGDGVRNEQFF.